This T cell receptor beta chain was recovered during a study of blood T cells in healthy people across ages. Sample-barcoded 5' priming and a J-beta primer mix drove a second PCR of roughly 6 to 12 cycles. TCRdb fed the 5' RACE reads into MiXCR, producing one record per CDR3 protein. The data show 1.5 million or so distinct CDR3 sequences, around 42% seen once. This clonotype was observed a handful of times. The TCR comes from a young woman in good health. Source material: blood.

CDR3 protein: CASSSPAGDTEAFF. The DNA for the CDR3 is TGTGCCAGCAGCTCCCCCGCGGGCGACACTGAAGCTTTCTTT. The chain joins TRBV4-2 to TRBJ1-1; D is ambiguous. The CDR3 is 14 amino acids. Trimming took 5 bases from V and 3 from J, leaving 13 bases between them. The germline gives CDR1 LGHNA, CDR2 YNFKEQ.